This T cell receptor (beta chain) is from a study of blood T cell repertoires in COVID-19. For the study at large: Collection of acute and convalescent COVID-19 samples took place in the United States, Italy and Spain. In each case, the material was cDNA or gDNA derived from T cells, B-cell-depleted T cells, or PBMCs.

Sequencing used immunoSEQ multiplex PCR; TCRdb keeps in-frame clones, though not all of them. The table includes 250,000 to 300,000 clones, 91% detected once. V lost 1 base, J lost 5 bases, and 5 bases stayed unmatched. The germline V gene has CDR1 LNHNV and CDR2 YYDKDF (reference sequence). The CDR3 has 15 amino acids. Cohorts were based on clinical histories the participants reported. The V gene is TRBV15, the J gene TRBJ2-5, with TRBD2 matching 9 bases. This clonotype was sampled from a human donor in a cohort exposed to, infected with or recovered from COVID-19 (not recorded which). The donor label of this sample is uncertain. The sequencing input was PBMCs or T cells enriched from blood (not recorded which). The CDR3, as DNA: TGTGCCACCAGCAGAGCAGGACTAGCGATGGAGACCCAGTACTTC. Its translation is CATSRAGLAMETQYF.